This T cell receptor beta chain emerged from a study of OX40 agonist ivuxolimab in advanced cancers. About the study: Every 2 weeks, patients received ivuxolimab intravenously, dosed at 0.01 to 10 mg/kg.

Some clones are missing from TCRdb's copy, which holds only in-frame ones; the method was immunoSEQ multiplex PCR. The sample comprises about 74,000 clones, 86% of which are singletons, and 6.9% rests with the top ten. CDR1 and CDR2 (germline): MRHNA, SNTAGT. J was trimmed by 4 bases and V by 7 bases; bases with no gene match: 14. This CDR3 spans 16 amino acids. This sequence was found in an adult with an advanced solid tumor such as melanoma, head and neck, liver or kidney cancer. The sequencing used CD4+ or CD8+ T cells sorted from blood, collected in a trial of the OX40 agonist ivuxolimab. The chain joins TRBV6-4 to TRBJ2-3; TRBD1 matches 7 bases. The CDR3 is CASIRQGPRGSDTQYF. CDR3 nucleotides: TGTGCCAGCATCCGACAGGGACCCAGGGGGTCAGATACGCAGTATTTT.